The 7 T cell receptor beta chains below come from one sample, sequenced in a study of cytomegalovirus exposure and HLA in healthy donors. The primer mix had 60 Vbeta and 13 Jbeta primers. Sequenced by immunoSEQ multiplex PCR; TCRdb stores in-frame clones only, minus some. The sample shows fewer than 300,000 clones, 80% to 90% of them seen only once. Sequenced: PBMCs. The receptors shown here come from a man aged 40-50 years in good health and CMV-seropositive.

The chain employs TRBV18 and TRBJ1-4; 8 bases agree with TRBD1. CDR3 length: 18 residues. Germline lookup yields CDR1 KGHSH and CDR2 LQKENI. V shed 0 bases, J shed 2 bases, and the junction held 8 bases outside the gene matches. Here the CDR3 reads CASSPPSAGGLTNEKLFF. The DNA of the CDR3 is TGTGCCAGCTCACCACCGTCGGCAGGGGGCCTCACTAATGAAAAACTGTTTTTT. Variable domain in full (rest from reference TRBV18 and TRBJ1-4): NAGVMQNPRHLVRRRGQEARLRCSPMKGHSHVYWYRQLPEEGLKFMVYLQKENIIDESGMPKERFSAEFPKEGPSILRIQQVVRGDSAAYFCASSPPSAGGLTNEKLFFGSGTQLSVL.

This clone was seen once. The CDR3 DNA sequence: TGTGCCACGGCCGAGACAGGGGGGCTCTACGAGCAGTACTTC. Translating gives CATAETGGLYEQYF. This sequence joins TRBV10-3 and TRBJ2-7; 9 bases line up with TRBD1. The CDR3 consists of 14 residues. Trimming cost V 10 bases and J 3 bases; bases outside gene matches: 10. Germline CDR1 and CDR2: ENHRY and SYGVKD.

This clone was found a few times. The V call is TRBV10-3, the J call TRBJ2-3; 8 bases line up with TRBD1. V gave up 11 bases and J gave up 1 base; unmatched junction bases: 8. Germline CDR1 and CDR2: ENHRY and SYGVKD. The CDR3 totals 14 residues. CDR3 nucleotide sequence: TGTGCCCTGAAGCCGGGACAGGGCACAGATACGCAGTATTTT. Translating it yields CALKPGQGTDTQYF.

The chain links TRBV28 to TRBJ1-2, with D uncertain. The CDR3 is 13 amino acids. CDR1 and CDR2 from the germline V gene are MDHEN and SYDVKM. The V end was cut by 5 bases, the J end by 6 bases, with 13 bases between. As DNA, the CDR3 is TGTGCCAGCAGTCGCCCCCCGGGAAATGGCTACACCTTC. It is translated as CASSRPPGNGYTF.

The genes are TRBV13 and TRBJ2-7; 8 bases align to TRBD2. V lost 2 bases to trimming and J lost 6 bases; unmatched junction nucleotides: 9. The V gene's germline CDR1 is PRHDT and CDR2 FYEKMQ (reference sequence). The CDR3 loop spans 15 amino acids. CDR3 sequence reads: CASSLSPGLEVEQYF. CDR3 bases: TGTGCCAGCAGCTTATCGCCGGGACTAGAGGTCGAGCAGTACTTC.

The chain is built from TRBV5-5 and TRBJ2-1, with 7 bases that match TRBD2. The CDR3 runs 17 residues. V was pared by 0 bases and J by 0 bases, with 6 bases of the junction left unmatched. The germline gives CDR1 SGHKS, CDR2 YYEKEE (reference sequence). The CDR3 region is CASSLGGGLSSYNEQFF. CDR3 in DNA: TGTGCCAGCAGCTTGGGGGGAGGGCTTAGCTCCTACAATGAGCAGTTCTTC.

This sequence joins TRBV5-1 and TRBJ2-5; D might be TRBD1 (6 bases). Germline CDR1 SGHRS, CDR2 YFSETQ. Trimming left V 9 bases short and J 3 bases short, with 15 bases between. The CDR3 length is 13 residues. The CDR3 sequence: CATSQGAEETQYF. The CDR3 region has the DNA TGCGCCACTTCACAGGGTGCTGAAGAGACCCAGTACTTC.